The 2 T cell receptor beta chains given below trace back to one sample, sequenced in a study of beta chain features in type 1 diabetes. Whole-study results and caveats: TCRB CDR3s from Type 1 diabetes patients were moderately but significantly shorter in all four CD4+ subsets.

Sequenced material consisted of expressed TCRB transcripts (all of the isolated RNA was reverse transcribed). Measured with immunoSEQ multiplex PCR; TCRdb has only the in-frame clones, and not every one. Here the sample spans about 270,000 clones, around 15% being singletons. These receptors are not linked to any known antigen. Source material: naive CD4+ T cells from blood. The receptors originated from a man aged 25-45 years with type 1 diabetes.

The gene calls are TRBV5-1 and TRBJ2-3, with TRBD2 matching over 12 bases. J gave up 2 bases and V 3 bases, and 4 bases lay outside the gene matches. Per the germline V gene, CDR1 is SGHRS and CDR2 is YFSETQ. The CDR3 has 16 residues. The CDR3 here is CASSSGLAGLTDTQYF. The CDR3 coding sequence is TGCGCCAGCAGCTCGGGACTAGCGGGCCTCACAGATACGCAGTATTTT. Full variable domain (outside the CDR3, taken from reference TRBV5-1 and TRBJ2-3): KAGVTQTPRYLIKTRGQQVTLSCSPISGHRSVSWYQQTPGQGLQFLFEYFSETQRNKGNFPGRFSGRQFSNSRSEMNVSTLELGDSALYLCASSSGLAGLTDTQYFGPGTRLTVL.

This clone was counted a few times. The chain carries TRBV11-1 and TRBJ2-7, with D possibly being TRBD2 (5 bases). V lost 6 bases, J lost 2 bases, and 11 bases lay in between. Germline CDR1 is SGHAT and CDR2 is FQDESV (reference sequence). The CDR3 totals 13 residues. The CDR3 protein is CASRLDGTYEQYF. CDR3 coding DNA: TGTGCCAGCAGACTCGACGGGACCTACGAGCAGTACTTC. The full variable domain, its missing parts supplied by reference TRBV11-1 and TRBJ2-7, is EAEVAQSPRYKITEKSQAVAFWCDPISGHATLYWYRQILGQGPELLVQFQDESVVDDSQLPKDRFSAERLKGVDSTLKIQPAELGDSAMYLCASRLDGTYEQYFGPGTRLTVT.